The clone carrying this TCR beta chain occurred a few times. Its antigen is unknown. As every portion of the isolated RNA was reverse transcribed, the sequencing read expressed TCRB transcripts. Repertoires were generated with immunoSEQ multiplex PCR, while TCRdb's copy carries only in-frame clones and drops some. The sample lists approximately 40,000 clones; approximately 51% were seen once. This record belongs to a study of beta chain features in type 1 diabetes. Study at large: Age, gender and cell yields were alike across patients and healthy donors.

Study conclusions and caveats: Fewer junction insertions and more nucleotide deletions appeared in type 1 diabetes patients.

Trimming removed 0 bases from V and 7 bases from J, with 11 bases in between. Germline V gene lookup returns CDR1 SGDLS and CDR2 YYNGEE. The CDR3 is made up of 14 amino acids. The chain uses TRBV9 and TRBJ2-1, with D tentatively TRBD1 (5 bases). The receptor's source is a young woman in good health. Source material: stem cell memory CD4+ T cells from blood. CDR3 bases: TGTGCCAGCAGCGTAGCTGTCAGGGATAATGAGCAGTTCTTC. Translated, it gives CASSVAVRDNEQFF.